A single sample is the source of the 16 T cell receptor beta chains below, sequenced in a study of cytomegalovirus exposure and HLA in healthy donors. The PCR ran on 60 Vbeta and 13 Jbeta primers. Some clones are missing from TCRdb's copy, which holds only in-frame ones; the method was immunoSEQ multiplex PCR. This specimen shows over 110,000 clones; the ten leading clones hold 0.75% to 1%. The sample consisted of PBMCs. The receptor source for this set is a male donor in good health and CMV-seronegative.

With regard to this clone: At one of its ends the junction is not consistent with the germline gene, which may arise from a read error. The same CDR3 is also encoded by other DNA sequences in this sample. The V gene is TRBV30, the J gene TRBJ1-1; D gene ambiguous. The CDR3 covers 16 residues. Germline loops: CDR1 GTSNPN, CDR2 SVGIG (reference sequence). Written as DNA, the CDR3 is TGTGCCTGGAGTAACCCCCACCGAGGAGGTTACACTGAGGCTTTCTTT. Encoded protein: CAWSNPHRGGYTEAFF.

This chain connects TRBV5-1 to TRBJ2-1; TRBD2 matches 8 bases. Germline V CDR1 and CDR2: SGHRS, YFSETQ. V shed 3 bases, J shed 9 bases, and the junction held 2 bases outside the gene matches. The length of the CDR3 is 12 residues. This chain's CDR3 is CASSSLAGEQFF. The CDR3 DNA sequence: TGCGCCAGCAGCTCTCTAGCGGGTGAGCAGTTCTTC.

The chain's CDR3 is CASSLISDTRRYGYTF. CDR3 nucleotide sequence: TGTGCCAGCAGCCTAATCTCGGACACAAGACGCTATGGCTACACCTTC. The chain is built from TRBV5-4 and TRBJ1-2, with TRBD1 as a possible D gene (5 bases). V lost 4 bases and J lost 4, with 20 bases in between. The CDR3 extends over 16 amino acids. Germline loops: CDR1 SGHNT, CDR2 YYREEE (reference sequence).

The V gene is TRBV6-1, the J gene TRBJ1-2, with 7 bases aligning to TRBD1. V shed 4 bases, J shed 1 base, and the junction held 6 bases outside the gene matches. The germline V gene has CDR1 MNHNS and CDR2 SASEGT. The CDR3 extends over 15 amino acids. The CDR3 DNA reads TGTGCCAGCAGTGTAAACAGGGGACTTAACTATGGCTACACCTTC. Translated, it gives CASSVNRGLNYGYTF.

The J gene is TRBJ1-2, the V gene TRBV28; 7 bases are shared with TRBD1. Unmatched junction bases numbered 7, after V lost 4 bases and J lost 2 bases. Germline V gene sequence: CDR1 MDHEN, CDR2 SYDVKM. The CDR3 consists of 15 residues. Here the CDR3 reads CASSSPTGLNYGYTF. CDR3 nucleotides: TGTGCCAGCAGTTCTCCGACAGGGTTGAACTATGGCTACACCTTC.

The J gene is TRBJ2-1, the V gene TRBV6-4, with a possible D match to TRBD2 (6 bases). V lost 3 bases and J lost 5, with 11 bases in between. This CDR3 region has 14 residues. Germline assignment: CDR1 MRHNA and CDR2 SNTAGT. The CDR3 loop is CASSEASEHNEQFF. The DNA for the CDR3 is TGTGCCAGCAGTGAGGCTAGCGAACACAATGAGCAGTTCTTC.

The chain has TRBV27 and TRBJ2-3; 7 bases match TRBD2. Trimming cost V 4 bases and J 0 bases; bases outside gene matches: 4. The CDR3 runs 15 residues. Germline V lookup: CDR1 MNHEY, CDR2 SMNVEV (reference sequence). The chain's CDR3 is CASSSYSGSTDTQYF. CDR3 bases: TGTGCCAGCAGTTCCTATAGCGGGAGCACAGATACGCAGTATTTT.

This chain joins TRBV14 and TRBJ1-2; D is uncertain. The CDR3 spans 14 residues. Germline loops: CDR1 SGHDN, CDR2 FVKESK. V lost 6 bases, J lost 2 bases, and 13 bases lay in between. CDR3 amino acids: CASSHWEGNYGYTF. Here the CDR3 DNA reads TGTGCCAGCAGTCATTGGGAGGGCAACTATGGCTACACCTTC.

The genes are TRBV5-5 and TRBJ2-7, with D perhaps TRBD1 (5 bases). The CDR3 contains 16 residues. Germline assignment: CDR1 SGHKS and CDR2 YYEKEE (reference sequence). Trimming removed 4 bases from V and 3 bases from J, with 20 bases in between. CDR3 DNA sequence: TGTGCCAGCAGCCGGGTACCTTCGGACATCTTCTACGAGCAGTACTTC. Encoded protein: CASSRVPSDIFYEQYF.

CDR3 sequence (DNA): TGTGCCAGCATCGAATTCGATAATTATAGGGACTACTGCGAGCTTGGGTACTTC. Translation gives CASIEFDNYRDYCELGYF. The V call is TRBV6-4, the J call TRBJ2-7, with 7 nucleotides matching TRBD2. Looked up from germline, CDR1 is MRHNA and CDR2 is SNTAGT. The CDR3 sequence is 18 residues long. J lost 12 bases, V lost 7 bases, and 30 bases had no gene match.

The CDR3 DNA sequence: TGTGCCAGCAGCGACGGACAGGGCATTCAGTACTTC. Amino acid sequence: CASSDGQGIQYF. The rearrangement joins TRBV7-9 to TRBJ2-4, with TRBD1 matching over 8 bases. The CDR3 length is 12 residues. The V and J ends lost 5 bases and 9 bases, in that order; junction bases with no gene match: 3. Germline-derived CDR1 and CDR2 are SEHNR and FQNEAQ (reference sequence).

Notes on this clone: This same CDR3 is encoded by further DNA sequences in the sample. The chain employs TRBV19 and TRBJ1-1; no clear D. The CDR3 sequence is 13 residues long. Per germline, CDR1 LNHDA and CDR2 SQIVND (reference sequence). Trimming stripped 3 bases from V and 1 base from J, with 6 bases between. In DNA form, the CDR3 reads TGTGCCAGTAGTATTTCGGGGAACACTGAAGCTTTCTTT. Translated: CASSISGNTEAFF.

The chain combines TRBV25-1 with TRBJ2-1, with D maybe TRBD2 (5 bases). The V and J ends lost 2 bases and 10 bases respectively, with 12 bases between them. The CDR3 has 13 residues. Germline-derived CDR1 and CDR2 are MGHDK and SYGVNS. The CDR3 DNA reads as TGTGCCAGCAGTGAAACCCTAGCATACGAGCAGTTCTTC. It is translated as CASSETLAYEQFF.

The rearrangement uses TRBV6-5 and TRBJ1-3; weak D call: TRBD1 (6 bases). V lost 6 bases and J lost 0, with 9 bases in between. Germline V lookup: CDR1 MNHEY, CDR2 SVGAGI. The CDR3 has 14 residues. The CDR3 protein is CASRQGFSGNTIYF. The CDR3 coding sequence is TGTGCCAGCAGACAGGGCTTCTCTGGAAACACCATATATTTT.

The chain recombines TRBV2 with TRBJ2-2, with 7 bases lining up with TRBD1. The CDR3 contains 15 residues. Trimming cost V 5 bases and J 3 bases; bases outside gene matches: 6. CDR1 is SNHLY and CDR2 is FYNNEI in the germline V gene. The CDR3 DNA is TGTGCCAGCAGTCAACAGGGGTCCGACACCGGGGAGCTGTTTTTT. It codes for CASSQQGSDTGELFF. The full variable domain, completed using reference TRBV2 and TRBJ2-2, is EPEVTQTPSHQVTQMGQEVILRCVPISNHLYFYWYRQILGQKVEFLVSFYNNEISEKSEIFDDQFSVERPDGSNFTLKIRSTKLEDSAMYFCASSQQGSDTGELFFGEGSRLTVL.

The V and J genes are TRBV6-5 and TRBJ2-7, with 7 bases that match TRBD1. The germline CDR1 and CDR2 sequences are MNHEY and SVGAGI. This CDR3 comprises 13 residues. The J segment lost 6 bases and the V segment lost 0 bases, leaving 2 bases of the junction unmatched. CDR3 sequence: CASSYSTGSEQYF. The DNA for the CDR3 is TGTGCCAGCAGTTACTCGACAGGGAGCGAGCAGTACTTC.